Listed below are T cell receptor beta chains from one sample, sequenced in a study of cytotoxic CD8 clonotypes in ibrutinib-treated CLL. Assay used: immunoSEQ multiplex PCR; TCRdb lists only in-frame clones, some missing. The sample has some 170,000 clones, approximately 90% seen once. This material consisted of PBMCs, taken at disease progression, from a patient treated with ibrutinib. The receptor source for this set is a human donor with chronic lymphocytic leukemia. The CDR3 runs from the conserved cysteine through the conserved F or W. The D gene is left open where the match is weak. The size of a clone is reported for some rows only, either as once, few or many, or as a class for expanded clones.

D gene,J gene,V gene,clone size,CDR3 protein,CDR3 DNA
-,TRBJ2-3,TRBV6-5,-,CASSSLGEGDTQYF,TGTGCCAGCAGTAGCTTGGGGGAAGGGGATACGCAGTATTTT
-,TRBJ2-1,TRBV7-3,-,CASSLIGGEQFF,TGTGCCAGCAGCTTAATCGGCGGAGAGCAGTTCTTC
-,TRBJ1-2,TRBV27,-,CASSPLSLRGGYRGYTF,TGTGCCAGCAGTCCACTCTCCCTTAGAGGGGGTTATCGTGGCTACACCTTC
TRBD1,TRBJ1-2,TRBV7-3,-,CASSSTPGQTYGYTF,TGTGCCAGCAGCTCCACCCCGGGACAGACCTATGGCTACACCTTC
-,TRBJ1-2,TRBV19,-,CASSMVQGISYGYTF,TGTGCCAGTAGTATGGTCCAGGGAATTAGTTATGGCTACACCTTC
TRBD1,TRBJ2-7,TRBV11-3,-,CASSLDFTGGSYEQYF,TGTGCCAGCAGCTTAGATTTCACAGGGGGATCCTACGAGCAGTACTTC
TRBD1,TRBJ1-1,TRBV27,-,CASSPRTGVPSSEAFF,TGTGCCAGCAGTCCGCGGACAGGGGTACCCTCCTCGGAGGCTTTCTTT
-,TRBJ1-1,TRBV19,-,CASSPLAAGQAFF,TGTGCCAGTAGTCCCCTGGCAGCGGGGCAAGCTTTCTTT
TRBD2,TRBJ2-1,TRBV4-3,-,CASSQFRGRGRSNEQFF,TGCGCCAGCAGTCAATTCCGGGGACGCGGGAGAAGCAATGAGCAGTTCTTC
-,TRBJ2-7,TRBV6-6,-,CASSYGGTQPSF,TGTGCCAGCAGTTACGGGGGGACGCAGCCCTCCTTC
-,TRBJ2-6,TRBV27,-,CASTEYRAGSGANVLTF,TGTGCCAGCACGGAGTACAGGGCCGGGTCTGGGGCCAACGTCCTGACTTTC
TRBD1,TRBJ1-1,TRBV29-1,-,CSVGNRGVDTEAFF,TGCAGCGTGGGGAACAGGGGGGTAGACACTGAAGCTTTCTTT
-,TRBJ1-4,TRBV30,-,CVPPGPYEKLFF,TGTGTCCCTCCCGGGCCATATGAAAAACTGTTTTTT
TRBD2,TRBJ2-3,TRBV4-3,-,CASSTRPGTSLPYF,TGCGCCAGCAGCACCCGCCCCGGGACTAGTTTGCCGTATTTT
TRBD1,TRBJ1-1,TRBV7-9,-,CASSLKGATEAFF,TGTGCCAGCAGCTTAAAGGGGGCGACTGAAGCTTTCTTT
TRBD1,TRBJ2-7,TRBV28,-,CASAFTGGFYEQYF,TGTGCCAGCGCTTTTACAGGGGGGTTTTACGAGCAGTACTTC
TRBD1,TRBJ2-1,TRBV29-1,-,CSAEGQGRPDEQFF,TGCAGCGCTGAGGGACAGGGCCGCCCCGATGAGCAGTTCTTC
-,TRBJ1-4,TRBV7-9,-,CASSLAHNRDGRNEKLFF,TGTGCCAGCAGCTTAGCGCATAATCGGGACGGGAGGAATGAAAAACTGTTTTTT
-,TRBJ2-1,TRBV7-2,once,CASSPTLWTYNEQFF,TGTGCCAGCAGCCCCACCTTATGGACCTACAATGAGCAGTTCTTC
-,TRBJ2-7,TRBV15,-,CATSKGKSDYEQYF,TGTGCCACCAGCAAGGGGAAATCCGACTACGAGCAGTACTTC
-,TRBJ2-1,TRBV6-1,-,CAGSTDPKKEQFF,TGTGCCGGGTCGACAGACCCCAAAAAAGAGCAGTTCTTC
-,TRBJ1-1,TRBV14,-,CASSQEKGSTAFF,TGTGCCAGCAGCCAAGAAAAAGGGAGTACAGCTTTCTTT
TRBD2,TRBJ2-7,TRBV5-1,-,CASSLVAGVYEQYF,TGCGCCAGCAGCTTGGTGGCGGGAGTTTACGAGCAGTACTTC
TRBD2,TRBJ2-7,TRBV12-5,-,CASGSGLAGYEQYF,TGTGCTAGTGGTTCCGGACTAGCGGGATACGAGCAGTACTTC
TRBD1,TRBJ2-7,TRBV2,-,CASSADRAAYEQYF,TGTGCCAGCAGCGCAGACAGGGCAGCCTACGAGCAGTACTTC
TRBD1,TRBJ2-1,TRBV5-1,-,CASSLQGFDNEQFF,TGCGCCAGCAGCTTACAGGGGTTTGACAATGAGCAGTTCTTC
TRBD2,TRBJ2-7,TRBV5-1,few,CASSREGLPAYEQYF,TGCGCCAGCAGCCGGGAGGGACTACCAGCCTACGAGCAGTACTTC
TRBD2,TRBJ2-5,TRBV9,-,CASSPRGGVETQYF,TGTGCCAGCAGCCCCCGGGGGGGGGTAGAGACCCAGTACTTC
TRBD2,TRBJ2-5,TRBV6-5,-,CASSYGSAGVGETQYF,TGTGCCAGCAGTTACGGCTCAGCGGGAGTGGGAGAGACCCAGTACTTC
TRBD2,TRBJ2-3,TRBV19,once,CASSTPGTSVSDTQYF,TGTGCCAGTAGTACCCCCGGGACTAGCGTATCAGATACGCAGTATTTT
-,TRBJ1-5,TRBV19,few,CASSFLDSTNQPQHF,TGTGCCAGTAGTTTCCTGGACAGTACAAATCAGCCCCAGCATTTT
TRBD2,TRBJ2-3,TRBV13,once,CASSSRSGTSTDTQYF,TGTGCCAGCAGCTCTAGAAGCGGGACTAGCACAGATACGCAGTATTTT
-,TRBJ2-7,TRBV5-6,-,CASSILHRNYEQYF,TGTGCCAGCAGTATTCTACACCGCAACTACGAGCAGTACTTC
-,TRBJ2-7,TRBV30,-,CAWSAETGREQYF,TGTGCCTGGAGTGCCGAGACGGGTAGGGAGCAGTACTTC
-,TRBJ1-3,TRBV6-1,-,CASDHRRGAGNTIYF,TGTGCCAGTGATCACCGCAGGGGCGCAGGAAACACCATATATTTT
-,TRBJ1-1,TRBV28,-,CASSWGWNTEAFF,TGTGCCAGCAGTTGGGGGTGGAACACTGAAGCTTTCTTT
-,TRBJ2-1,TRBV5-1,-,CASSPPLGESYNEQFF,TGCGCCAGCAGCCCGCCCCTCGGGGAGTCCTACAATGAGCAGTTCTTC
TRBD1,TRBJ2-5,TRBV30,-,CAWNGPQGKQETQYF,TGTGCCTGGAATGGTCCACAGGGGAAGCAAGAGACCCAGTACTTC
-,TRBJ2-3,TRBV7-7,-,CASSPDALSTDTQYF,TGTGCTAGCTCCCCGGACGCATTAAGCACAGATACGCAGTATTTT
-,TRBJ2-7,TRBV9,-,CASSVAEGGGFYEQYF,TGTGCCAGCAGCGTAGCTGAAGGAGGGGGCTTCTACGAGCAGTACTTC
-,TRBJ1-2,TRBV5-4,few,CASSLDSNYGYTF,TGTGCCAGCAGCTTGGACAGTAACTATGGCTACACCTTC
TRBD2,TRBJ2-1,TRBV7-3,-,CASSAKRLAGNGYNEQFF,TGTGCCAGCAGCGCCAAACGACTAGCGGGAAACGGCTACAATGAGCAGTTCTTC
-,TRBJ2-7,TRBV19,-,CASSNSWGTTYEQYF,TGTGCCAGTAGTAATAGTTGGGGGACCACCTACGAGCAGTACTTC
-,TRBJ2-4,TRBV14,-,CASSQRIAKNIQYF,TGTGCCAGCAGCCAGAGAATAGCCAAAAACATTCAGTACTTC
-,TRBJ2-7,TRBV12-5,once,CASGLARGPYEQYF,TGTGCTAGTGGTTTAGCCAGAGGACCCTACGAGCAGTACTTC
-,TRBJ1-4,TRBV7-6,-,CASSLARLNEKLFF,TGTGCCAGCAGCTTAGCCAGGCTTAATGAAAAACTGTTTTTT
TRBD2,TRBJ2-1,TRBV5-1,-,CASSLMGGSVMDEQFF,TGCGCCAGCAGCTTGATGGGCGGGAGTGTAATGGATGAGCAGTTCTTC
TRBD2,TRBJ2-1,TRBV5-1,-,CASSLGTSGRKQFF,TGCGCCAGCAGCTTGGGGACTAGCGGGAGGAAGCAGTTCTTC
-,TRBJ2-3,TRBV10-3,-,CAISERDTQYF,TGTGCCATCAGTGAACGAGATACGCAGTATTTT
TRBD2,TRBJ2-1,TRBV9,-,CASSVHPWAGANYNEQFF,TGTGCCAGCAGCGTACACCCATGGGCGGGAGCTAACTACAATGAGCAGTTCTTC
TRBD2,TRBJ2-7,TRBV9,-,CASSVVAGSYEQYF,TGTGCCAGCAGCGTAGTAGCGGGAAGCTACGAGCAGTACTTC
-,TRBJ1-4,TRBV28,-,CATLSATNEKLFF,TGTGCCACCCTGAGTGCAACTAATGAAAAACTGTTTTTT
-,TRBJ2-7,TRBV9,-,CASSVAFSYEQYF,TGTGCCAGCAGCGTAGCTTTCAGCTACGAGCAGTACTTC
TRBD2,TRBJ2-1,TRBV9,-,CASSAKRAVSGSSYNEQFF,TGTGCCAGCAGCGCCAAGAGGGCCGTGAGCGGGAGCTCCTACAATGAGCAGTTCTTC
TRBD1,TRBJ2-7,TRBV6-6,-,CASSYLWGQGVGEQYF,TGTGCCAGCAGTTACCTGTGGGGACAGGGGGTCGGCGAGCAGTACTTC
-,TRBJ2-7,TRBV23-1,-,CASSQHQSVERWGEQYF,TGCGCCAGCAGTCAACACCAGTCCGTGGAACGCTGGGGCGAGCAGTACTTC
-,TRBJ2-1,TRBV11-3,-,CASSLEASFGNEQFF,TGTGCCAGCAGCTTAGAGGCGAGTTTTGGCAATGAGCAGTTCTTC
-,TRBJ2-5,TRBV14,once,CASNSGSLRGETQYF,TGTGCCAGCAACAGCGGCAGCCTGCGAGGAGAGACCCAGTACTTC
TRBD2,TRBJ2-7,TRBV7-2,-,CASSLQAGRVEQYF,TGTGCCAGCAGCTTACAAGCGGGACGGGTCGAGCAGTACTTC
-,TRBJ1-4,TRBV12-5,-,CASGLVRGTDYSEKLFF,TGTGCTAGTGGTTTGGTTCGGGGGACGGATTATAGTGAAAAACTGTTTTTT